This T cell receptor beta chain was captured in a study of shared clonotypes between healthy human individuals. Trimming stripped 1 base from V and 1 base from J, with 12 bases between. CDR1 SGHRS and CDR2 YFSETQ come from the germline V gene. The CDR3 is 15 residues long. Method: immunoSEQ multiplex PCR; TCRdb's copy keeps in-frame clones and lacks some. In the table there are over a million clones, approximately 98.5% of which are singletons. The receptor's source is a man aged 25 to 45 in good health. The J gene is TRBJ2-7, the V gene TRBV5-1, with TRBD1 as a possible D gene (5 bases). Source material: naive CD4+ T cells sorted from blood. Subset described: CD45RA+ positively selected. CDR3 sequence: CASSLIVAGSYEQYF. DNA for the CDR3: TGCGCCAGCAGCTTGATTGTGGCAGGGTCCTACGAGCAGTACTTC.